Shown below are 23 T cell receptor beta chains from a single sample sequenced in a study of blood T cell repertoires in COVID-19. Clones were sequenced by immunoSEQ multiplex PCR, and TCRdb holds only the in-frame ones, with some missing. Among around 250,000 clones, under 90% were seen once, and the ten largest hold around 4.1%. Sequenced material: PBMCs or T cells enriched from blood (not recorded which). The receptor source for this set is a man aged 30 to 45 with acute COVID-19.

This sequence joins TRBV7-3 and TRBJ2-2; the D gene is possibly TRBD1 (5 bases). From germline, CDR1 is SGHTA and CDR2 FQGTGA. Trimming left V 5 bases short and J 1 base short, with 11 bases between. This CDR3 spans 15 amino acids. The DNA of the CDR3 is TGTGCCAGCAGCCCTTTTGACAGGAACACCGGGGAGCTGTTTTTT. This codes for CASSPFDRNTGELFF.

A few counts support this clone. V gene TRBV5-6 combines with J gene TRBJ1-4; D not resolved. Trimming took 4 bases from V and 3 from J, leaving 13 bases between them. CDR3 length: 15 amino acids. Per germline, CDR1 SGHDT and CDR2 YYEEEE. The CDR3 nucleotides read TGTGCCAGCAGCGCCGGACGGACTTCTAATGAAAAACTGTTTTTT. Its translation is CASSAGRTSNEKLFF.

The chain combines TRBV9 with TRBJ2-3; no reliable D call. The CDR3 length is 16 residues. Trimming removed 4 bases from V and 0 bases from J, with 15 bases in between. Germline V gives CDR1 SGDLS, CDR2 YYNGEE. The DNA of the CDR3 is TGTGCCAGCAGCTCCCGACATCTTACTAGCACAGATACGCAGTATTTT. This encodes CASSSRHLTSTDTQYF.

V gene TRBV19 combines with J gene TRBJ2-5; TRBD1 matches 7 bases. The length of the CDR3 is 15 residues. The V gene end was trimmed by 5 bases and the J gene end by 4 bases; junction bases not matched to a gene: 10. CDR1 and CDR2 from the germline V gene are LNHDA and SQIVND (reference sequence). CDR3 sequence (DNA): TGTGCCAGTAGTCCTGACAGGGTGAAGGGAGAGACCCAGTACTTC. This translates into CASSPDRVKGETQYF.

This clone has only a few counts. The J gene is TRBJ1-5, the V gene TRBV6-6; no clear D. Germline values: CDR1 MNHNY, CDR2 SVGAGI (reference sequence). With 6 bases removed from V and 9 bases from J, the gap between germline ends came to 9 bases. This CDR3 comprises 11 residues. CDR3 residues: CASSPRGPQHF. CDR3 DNA: TGTGCCAGCAGCCCCCGGGGGCCCCAGCATTTT.

The rearrangement joins TRBV28 to TRBJ1-1; D perhaps matches TRBD1 (5 bases). This CDR3 comprises 14 residues. Germline CDR1 reads MDHEN; CDR2 reads SYDVKM. Trimming cost V 5 bases and J 0 bases, with 10 bases left between them. The CDR3 loop reads CASSTTVMNTEAFF. The CDR3 DNA follows: TGTGCCAGCAGTACGACAGTGATGAACACTGAAGCTTTCTTT.

This clone occurred once. This chain links TRBV11-2 with TRBJ1-2, with 8 bases matching TRBD1. The V and J ends lost 7 bases and 1 base, in that order; junction bases with no gene match: 5. Germline V gene sequence: CDR1 SGHAT, CDR2 FQNNGV. The CDR3 runs to 14 residues. The CDR3 here is CASNSDRGNYGYTF. The CDR3 nucleotides are TGTGCCAGCAACTCAGACAGGGGTAACTATGGCTACACCTTC.

V is TRBV19 and J is TRBJ1-6; TRBD1 matches at 8 bases. From germline, CDR1 is LNHDA and CDR2 SQIVND (reference sequence). The CDR3 spans 16 residues. V dropped 3 bases and J dropped 8; count of bases not matched to a gene: 9. In DNA, the CDR3 is TGTGCCAGTAGTATGGCGACAGGGGCATTGGATTCACCCCTCCACTTT. This translates into CASSMATGALDSPLHF.

This clone has only a few counts. The chain carries TRBV29-1 and TRBJ1-6, with 7 bases identical to TRBD1. The germline CDR1 and CDR2 sequences are SQVTM and ANQGSEA. CDR3 length equals 14 residues. The V and J ends lost 4 bases and 6 bases, in that order; junction bases with no gene match: 6. In DNA, the CDR3 is TGCAGCGTTGGTGAGACAGGGAGTAATTCACCCCTCCACTTT. Its translation: CSVGETGSNSPLHF.

This clone was seen only a few times. The chain links TRBV6-5 to TRBJ2-3, with D unresolved. The CDR3 is made up of 12 amino acids. V was cut by 6 bases and J by 4 bases, with 8 bases left in between. CDR1 and CDR2 from the germline V gene are MNHEY and SVGAGI. DNA for the CDR3: TGTGCCAGCAGGGAGACTGCAGATACGCAGTATTTT. It yields the protein CASRETADTQYF.

The chain couples TRBV12-3 or TRBV12-4 to TRBJ1-4; D remains unclear. This CDR3 contains 11 residues. Trimming left V 6 bases short and J 7 bases short, with 6 bases between. The CDR3 here is CASRNSEKLFF. The CDR3 nucleotides are TGTGCCAGCAGGAACAGTGAAAAACTGTTTTTT.

CDR3 in DNA: TGTGCCAGCAGTGGGGACAGCTATGGCTACACCTTC. This sequence encodes CASSGDSYGYTF. The chain recombines TRBV2 with TRBJ1-2; 7 nucleotides line up with TRBD1. The CDR3 contains 12 residues. The J segment lost 4 bases and the V segment lost 4 bases, leaving 0 bases of the junction unmatched. Germline V lookup: CDR1 SNHLY, CDR2 FYNNEI.

V usage is TRBV29-1 and J usage is TRBJ1-5, with D tentatively TRBD1 (6 bases). This CDR3 is built from 15 residues. Germline V gene lookup returns CDR1 SQVTM and CDR2 ANQGSEA. Trimming shortened V by 7 bases and J by 0 bases, and 16 bases separated the two germline ends. DNA for the CDR3: TGCAGCGGTAAAAAGGGACACCTTAGCAATCAGCCCCAGCATTTT. Encoded protein: CSGKKGHLSNQPQHF.

The V gene is TRBV24-1, the J gene TRBJ1-5; D might be TRBD1 (5 bases). Deletions cut 5 bases from V and 11 bases from J, with 15 bases between. CDR1 is KGHDR, CDR2 SFDVKD, per germline. CDR3 length: 13 amino acids. CDR3 sequence: CATSVPGSPAQHF. Written as DNA, the CDR3 is TGTGCCACCAGTGTCCCAGGGTCCCCGGCCCAGCATTTT.

This chain uses TRBV19 with TRBJ2-2, with D perhaps TRBD1 (5 bases). V was cut by 3 bases and J by 8 bases, with 10 bases left in between. The CDR3 has 13 amino acids. Germline CDR1 is LNHDA and CDR2 is SQIVND (reference sequence). As DNA, the CDR3 is TGTGCCAGTAGTATCCAGGGAAAGGGGGAGCTGTTTTTT. Residues: CASSIQGKGELFF.

This sequence joins TRBV5-5 and TRBJ2-7; D is unclear. The CDR3 runs 14 residues. V lost 0 bases, J lost 4 bases, and 11 bases lay in between. Germline CDR1 is SGHKS and CDR2 is YYEKEE (reference sequence). The CDR3, as DNA: TGTGCCAGCAGCTTGGGTGACACCCTATACGAGCAGTACGTC. As protein: CASSLGDTLYEQYV.

This chain joins TRBV6-6 and TRBJ2-1, with TRBD1 matching over 7 bases. J was trimmed by 9 bases and V by 0 bases; bases with no gene match: 11. The CDR3 covers 16 residues. The germline V gene encodes CDR1 MNHNY and CDR2 SVGAGI (reference sequence). This chain's CDR3 is CASSYSAPRGLGEQFF. In DNA, the CDR3 is TGTGCCAGCAGTTACTCCGCCCCCAGGGGGTTGGGTGAGCAGTTCTTC.

The gene calls are TRBV10-2 and TRBJ2-7; D perhaps matches TRBD1 (7 bases). CDR1 and CDR2 (germline): WSHSY, SAAADI. The CDR3 has 15 residues. The V and J ends lost 2 bases and 1 base respectively, with 12 bases between them. The CDR3 DNA is TGCGCCAGCAGTGAGAGGGCAGGGGGGTCCTACGAGCAGTACGTC. It yields the protein CASSERAGGSYEQYV.

This clone turned up a few times. In DNA form, the CDR3 reads TGTGCCAGCAGTCCCGCCCCGCACAGGGTGAGGGCCAACGTCCTGACTTTC. Amino acid sequence: CASSPAPHRVRANVLTF. The gene calls are TRBV27 and TRBJ2-6; D is perhaps TRBD1 (6 bases). Germline V lookup: CDR1 MNHEY, CDR2 SMNVEV (reference sequence). Trimming took off 5 bases at V and 5 bases at J, with 19 bases between the two ends. This CDR3 is 17 amino acids long.

This chain uses TRBV5-5 with TRBJ2-7; D might be TRBD2 (5 bases). Germline V gene lookup returns CDR1 SGHKS and CDR2 YYEKEE (reference sequence). CDR3 length equals 13 residues. Trimming left V 0 bases short and J 7 bases short, with 11 bases between. CDR3 amino acids: CASSLDLREEQYV. The CDR3 DNA sequence: TGTGCCAGCAGCTTGGATCTACGGGAAGAGCAGTACGTC.

The V call is TRBV30, the J call TRBJ1-6; TRBD1 matches at 8 bases. Germline CDR1 and CDR2: GTSNPN and SVGIG (reference sequence). The V segment lost 1 base and the J segment 6 bases; nucleotides outside the gene matches: 5. CDR3 length equals 15 residues. CDR3 amino acids: CAWSAPGQVNSPLHF. The DNA for the CDR3 is TGTGCCTGGAGTGCACCGGGACAGGTTAATTCACCCCTCCACTTT.

This clone was found once. The chain links TRBV5-1 to TRBJ1-3, with D unresolved. Germline CDR1 reads SGHRS; CDR2 reads YFSETQ. With 4 bases removed from V and 0 bases from J, the gap between germline ends came to 8 bases. This CDR3 is 14 amino acids long. CDR3 in amino acids: CASSPGSSGNTIYF. The CDR3 coding sequence is TGCGCCAGCAGCCCGGGGTCCTCTGGAAACACCATATATTTT. The full variable domain, in which reference TRBV5-1 and TRBJ1-3 provide the parts outside the CDR3, is KAGVTQTPRYLIKTRGQQVTLSCSPISGHRSVSWYQQTPGQGLQFLFEYFSETQRNKGNFPGRFSGRQFSNSRSEMNVSTLELGDSALYLCASSPGSSGNTIYFGEGSWLTVV.

J is TRBJ1-2 and V is TRBV6-5; 8 bases are a match to TRBD1. The J segment lost 10 bases and the V segment lost 2 bases, leaving 9 bases of the junction unmatched. The CDR3 is 14 residues long. CDR1 and CDR2 (germline): MNHEY, SVGAGI. The DNA for the CDR3 is TGTGCCAGCAGTTACCATTTGGGGGGACAGGTCTACACCTTC. Translation: CASSYHLGGQVYTF.